Presented here are 11 T cell receptor beta chains from one specimen sequenced in a study of blood T cell repertoires in COVID-19 (dated by TCRdb to about 2020). The library came from the immunoSEQ multiplex PCR assay. TCRdb retrieved this table from immuneACCESS and kept in-frame rearrangements only. Not all clones are present; in checked studies, unresolved V genes account for under half, and no reason is known for the remainder. Across this sample there are 230,000 or so clones, with 89% seen only once. The ten most abundant clones make up about 4.6% of the sample. Sequencing was performed on peripheral blood. The receptors here all came from a woman aged 40 to 50 who had recovered from COVID-19.

This clone has only a few counts. The gene calls are TRBV2 and TRBJ2-1; 7 bases are a match to TRBD1. Losses at the gene ends were 0 bases for V and 9 bases for J; bases not matched to a gene: 8. Germline loops: CDR1 SNHLY, CDR2 FYNNEI. This CDR3 region has 15 residues. This chain's CDR3 is CASSEALRGGLEQFF. The CDR3 DNA sequence: TGTGCCAGCAGTGAAGCGCTAAGAGGGGGCCTTGAGCAGTTCTTC.

The chain employs TRBV3-1 (or the pseudogene TRBV3-2) and TRBJ1-6, with D perhaps matching TRBD1 (5 bases). Germline CDR1 is LGHDT and CDR2 is YNNKEL (reference sequence). Between the trimmed V and J ends, which lost 1 base and 8 bases, there was a span of 15 bases. This CDR3 contains 16 residues. The CDR3 sequence is CASSQVGGSPHSPLHF. CDR3 nucleotide sequence: TGTGCCAGCAGCCAAGTGGGGGGAAGTCCCCATTCACCCCTCCACTTT.

The rearrangement links TRBV14 to TRBJ2-2, with 8 bases lining up with TRBD1. V dropped 4 bases and J dropped 3; count of bases not matched to a gene: 4. CDR3 length equals 15 residues. Germline lookup yields CDR1 SGHDN and CDR2 FVKESK. The CDR3: CASSLRTGYTGELFF. The CDR3 region has the DNA TGTGCCAGCAGCCTTCGGACAGGGTACACCGGGGAGCTGTTTTTT. The variable domain in full, with the rest retrieved from reference TRBV14 and TRBJ2-2, is EAGVTQFPSHSVIEKGQTVTLRCDPISGHDNLYWYRRVMGKEIKFLLHFVKESKQDESGMPNNRFLAERTGGTYSTLKVQPAELEDSGVYFCASSLRTGYTGELFFGEGSRLTVL.

With respect to this clone: This specimen includes other DNA sequences encoding the same CDR3. The gene calls are TRBV2 and TRBJ1-2; 7 bases map to TRBD1. The germline gives CDR1 SNHLY, CDR2 FYNNEI. V shed 4 bases and J 4 bases; nucleotides not matched to a gene: 0. CDR3 size: 12 residues. CDR3 protein: CASSGQGYGYTF. The CDR3 DNA reads TGTGCCAGCAGTGGACAGGGCTATGGCTACACCTTC.

The chain employs TRBV11-3 and TRBJ2-5, with 12 positions matching TRBD1. With V trimmed by 5 bases and J by 5 bases, 3 bases remained unmatched. CDR3 size: 14 residues. CDR1 and CDR2 (germline): SGHNT, YENEEA. In DNA form, the CDR3 reads TGTGCCAGCAGCGGGGACAGGGGGCCTGAGACCCAGTACTTC. Amino acid sequence: CASSGDRGPETQYF.

The chain joins TRBV19 to TRBJ2-1, with 7 bases fitting TRBD2. The germline V gene has CDR1 LNHDA and CDR2 SQIVND (reference sequence). This CDR3 spans 16 amino acids. After removal of 1 base from V and 0 bases from J, the junction contained 3 bases not matched to a gene. CDR3 sequence reads: CASSIAGGSSYNEQFF. The CDR3 nucleotides are TGTGCCAGTAGTATAGCCGGGGGGAGCTCCTACAATGAGCAGTTCTTC.

The V gene is TRBV3-1 (or the pseudogene TRBV3-2), the J gene TRBJ2-3; 10 nucleotides match TRBD2. V shed 6 bases, J shed 0 bases, and the junction held 6 bases outside the gene matches. The CDR3 has 16 residues. CDR1 LGHDT and CDR2 YNNKEL come from the germline V gene (reference sequence). DNA of the CDR3: TGTGCCAGCAGTCTTCTAGCGGGGGCTAGCACAGATACGCAGTATTTT. Its protein is CASSLLAGASTDTQYF.

The chain combines TRBV6-1 with TRBJ2-5, with TRBD1 identical over 8 bases. V lost 2 bases, J lost 11 bases, and 10 bases stayed unmatched. The germline gives CDR1 MNHNS, CDR2 SASEGT. This CDR3 spans 14 amino acids. CDR3 sequence reads: CASSENTDRGWQYF. CDR3 nucleotides: TGTGCCAGCAGTGAAAATACCGACAGGGGATGGCAGTACTTC.

This clone was seen only once. The gene calls are TRBV28 and TRBJ1-2, with D possibly TRBD1 on 5 matching bases. Germline-derived CDR1 and CDR2 are MDHEN and SYDVKM. This CDR3 has 14 residues. Deletions cut 8 bases from V and 4 bases from J, with 17 bases between. CDR3 DNA sequence: TGTGCCAGCCTCTCACACGGGCAGGGCTATGGCTACACCTTC. As protein: CASLSHGQGYGYTF.

V usage is TRBV27 and J usage is TRBJ2-5; weak D call: TRBD1 (5 bases). The V gene's germline CDR1 is MNHEY and CDR2 SMNVEV (reference sequence). V gave up 4 bases and J gave up 4 bases, with 16 bases separating them. CDR3 length: 15 amino acids. In nucleotides, the CDR3 is TGTGCCAGCAGTTCCTCCCGACAGAGAGTAGAGACCCAGTACTTC. It codes for CASSSSRQRVETQYF.

The genes are TRBV6-5 and TRBJ2-7; D call uncertain. V lost 10 bases, J lost 0 bases, and 13 bases lay in between. The CDR3 is 13 residues long. Per germline, CDR1 MNHEY and CDR2 SVGAGI. The CDR3 nucleotides are TGTGCCATAGAAGCAGACTTCTCCTACGAGCAGTACTTC. It codes for CAIEADFSYEQYF.